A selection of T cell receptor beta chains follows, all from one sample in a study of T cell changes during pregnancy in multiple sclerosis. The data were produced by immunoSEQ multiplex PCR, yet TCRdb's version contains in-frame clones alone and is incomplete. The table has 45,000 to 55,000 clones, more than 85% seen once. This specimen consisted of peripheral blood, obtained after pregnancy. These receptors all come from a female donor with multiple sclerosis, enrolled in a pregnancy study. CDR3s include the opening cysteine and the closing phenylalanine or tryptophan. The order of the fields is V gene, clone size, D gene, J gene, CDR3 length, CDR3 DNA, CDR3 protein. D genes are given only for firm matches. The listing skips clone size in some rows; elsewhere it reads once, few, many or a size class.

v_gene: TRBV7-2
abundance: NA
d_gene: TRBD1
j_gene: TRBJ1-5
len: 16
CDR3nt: TGTGCCAGCAGCTTAGCGGAGAACAGGGGGAATCAGCCCCAGCATTTT
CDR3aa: CASSLAENRGNQPQHF

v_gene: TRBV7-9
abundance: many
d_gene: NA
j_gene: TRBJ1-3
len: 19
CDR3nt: TGTGCCAGCAGCCCCCGCCACTCCTTTTATTACTCCTCTGGAAACACCATATATTTT
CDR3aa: CASSPRHSFYYSSGNTIYF

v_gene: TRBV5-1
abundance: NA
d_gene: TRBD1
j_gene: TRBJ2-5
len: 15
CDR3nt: TGCGCCAGCAGCCCAGGACAGGGAAGGTCCGAGACCCAGTACTTC
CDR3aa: CASSPGQGRSETQYF

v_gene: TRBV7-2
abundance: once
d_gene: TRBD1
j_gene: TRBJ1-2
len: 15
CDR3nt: TGTGCCAGCAGCCCGAGTCCCGGGACAGGGGCCGGCTACACCTTC
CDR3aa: CASSPSPGTGAGYTF

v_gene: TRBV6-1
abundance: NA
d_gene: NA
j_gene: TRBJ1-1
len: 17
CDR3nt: TGTGCCAGCAGTGAAAGGTGGGAGGTACTTAACAAGGGAGAAGCTTTCTTT
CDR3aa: CASSERWEVLNKGEAFF

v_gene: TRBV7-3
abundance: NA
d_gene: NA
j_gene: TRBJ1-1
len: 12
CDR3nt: TGTGCCAGCAGCCTTAGACTCCGCCCGGCTTTCTTT
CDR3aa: CASSLRLRPAFF

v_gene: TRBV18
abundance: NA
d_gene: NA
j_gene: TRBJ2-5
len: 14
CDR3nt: TGTGCCAGCTCACCATTACTACAAAAAGAGACCCAGTACTTC
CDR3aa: CASSPLLQKETQYF

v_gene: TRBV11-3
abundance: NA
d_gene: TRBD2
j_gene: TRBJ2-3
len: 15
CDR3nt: TGTGCCAGCAGCCCCGATAGCGGGGGTAAAGATACGCAGTATTTT
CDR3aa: CASSPDSGGKDTQYF

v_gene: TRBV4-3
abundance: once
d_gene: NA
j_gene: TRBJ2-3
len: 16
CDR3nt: TGCGCCAGCAGCCAAGATTGGGCAGGGGCCCCAGATACGCAGTATTTT
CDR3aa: CASSQDWAGAPDTQYF

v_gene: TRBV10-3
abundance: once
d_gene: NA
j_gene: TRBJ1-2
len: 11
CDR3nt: TGTGCCATCACGGCTAACTATGGCTACACCTTC
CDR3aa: CAITANYGYTF

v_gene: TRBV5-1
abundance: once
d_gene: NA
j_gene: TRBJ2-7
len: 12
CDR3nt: TGCGCCAGCAGCTATGCGGGTTACGAGCAGTACTTC
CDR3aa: CASSYAGYEQYF

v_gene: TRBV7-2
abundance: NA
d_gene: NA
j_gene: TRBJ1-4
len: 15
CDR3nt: TGTGCCAGCAGCTTAGTACGGGGGGCGGAGGAAAAACTGTTTTTT
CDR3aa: CASSLVRGAEEKLFF

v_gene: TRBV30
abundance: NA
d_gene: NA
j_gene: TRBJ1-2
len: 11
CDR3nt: TGTGCCTGGAGTACACTATATGGCTACACCTTC
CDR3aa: CAWSTLYGYTF

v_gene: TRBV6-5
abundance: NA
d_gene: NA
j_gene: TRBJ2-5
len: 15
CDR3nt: TGTGCCAGCAGTAAACGTGGGGGGGCTGGGGAGACCCAGTACTTC
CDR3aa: CASSKRGGAGETQYF

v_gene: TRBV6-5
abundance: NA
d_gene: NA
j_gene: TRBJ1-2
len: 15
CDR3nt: TGTGCCAGCAGTTACTCGACATACCTCGCAGGGGGCTACACCTTC
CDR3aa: CASSYSTYLAGGYTF

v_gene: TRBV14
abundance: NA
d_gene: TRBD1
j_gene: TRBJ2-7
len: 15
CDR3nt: TGTGCCAGCAGCCAAGACGTGGGACAGGCCTACGAGCAGTACTTC
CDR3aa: CASSQDVGQAYEQYF

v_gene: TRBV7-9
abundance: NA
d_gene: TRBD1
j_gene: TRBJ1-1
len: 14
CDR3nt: TGTGCCAGCAGCTTCCGACAGGGTGGGACTGAAGCTTTCTTT
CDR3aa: CASSFRQGGTEAFF